A single sample is the source of the 20 T cell receptor beta chains below, sequenced in a study of shared clonotypes between healthy human individuals (TCRdb year 2020). Libraries were prepared through the immunoSEQ multiplex PCR assay. TCRdb carries this immuneACCESS record with in-frame sequences only. Its versions omit some clonotypes, under half of them owing to an unresolved V gene in the studies checked, with the rest unexplained. Within this sample are more than 550,000 clones, with 90% of them counted one time only. 34% of the sample is held by the ten biggest clonotypes. The specimen was memory CD8+ T cells from PBMCs. In light of the paper, this sample's cell subset or site label describes: CD45RO+ cells pooled with CCR7-negative TemRA cells. The receptors derive from a man in his late teens or twenties in good health. Some clones in this sample may be carry-over from other donors' samples.

In this sample, this clone turned up once. The CDR3 spells CASSSGLAGPTYEQYF. The CDR3 coding sequence is TGTGCCAGCAGCTCCGGACTAGCGGGACCTACCTACGAGCAGTACTTC. The genes are TRBV7-9 and TRBJ2-7, with 12 bases aligning to TRBD2. The CDR3 is 16 residues long. CDR1 and CDR2 (germline): SEHNR, FQNEAQ (reference sequence). V shed 4 bases, J shed 2 bases, and the junction held 6 bases outside the gene matches.

This sequence joins TRBV4-1 and TRBJ1-2; 7 bases align to TRBD1. The germline V gene has CDR1 MGHRA and CDR2 YSYEKL. The CDR3 contains 16 residues. V shed 0 bases and J 2 bases; nucleotides not matched to a gene: 6. CDR3 in DNA: TGCGCCAGCAGCCAAGATAAGACAGGGTGGAACTATGGCTACACCTTC. This gives the protein CASSQDKTGWNYGYTF.

The chain couples TRBV27 to TRBJ2-3; D is undetermined. With 7 bases removed from V and 6 bases from J, the gap between germline ends came to 8 bases. The CDR3 spans 11 residues. The germline V gene encodes CDR1 MNHEY and CDR2 SMNVEV (reference sequence). In nucleotides, the CDR3 is TGTGCCAGCATTGGACCGGATACGCAGTATTTT. It yields the protein CASIGPDTQYF.

The CDR3 is CASGYGGLETQYF. The DNA for the CDR3 is TGTGCCAGCGGATATGGGGGGTTGGAGACCCAGTACTTC. The chain employs TRBV11-2 and TRBJ2-5, with D tentatively TRBD2 (6 bases). The CDR3 length is 13 residues. The germline V and J ends were trimmed by 8 bases and 5 bases, with 15 bases remaining between them. Per the germline V gene, CDR1 is SGHAT and CDR2 is FQNNGV.

The chain employs TRBV6-6 and TRBJ1-2; D uncertain. Trimming left V 5 bases short and J 6 bases short, with 13 bases between. Germline CDR1 and CDR2: MNHNY and SVGAGI (reference sequence). The CDR3 sequence is 13 residues long. CDR3 nucleotides: TGTGCCAGCAGTCAGATCCGGACGGATGGCTACACCTTC. Translation: CASSQIRTDGYTF.

The chain couples TRBV5-6 to TRBJ2-7, with D perhaps matching TRBD2 (6 bases). From germline, CDR1 is SGHDT and CDR2 YYEEEE. V gave up 6 bases and J gave up 3 bases, with 16 bases separating them. The CDR3 totals 14 residues. CDR3 in DNA: TGTGCCAGCACTAATCGACCGCGGGGCTACGAGCAGTACTTC. It specifies CASTNRPRGYEQYF. The full variable domain, rest sourced from reference TRBV5-6 and TRBJ2-7, is DAGVTQSPTHLIKTRGQQVTLRCSPKSGHDTVSWYQQALGQGPQFIFQYYEEEERQRGNFPDRFSGHQFPNYSSELNVNALLLGDSALYLCASTNRPRGYEQYFGPGTRLTVT.

This clone was counted at least ten times. The V gene is TRBV5-4, the J gene TRBJ1-1, with 11 bases lining up with TRBD1. CDR1 is SGHNT and CDR2 is YYREEE in the germline V gene (reference sequence). The CDR3 runs to 14 residues. The J segment lost 5 bases and the V segment lost 6 bases, leaving 6 bases of the junction unmatched. The CDR3 reads CASNDGQGATEAFF. The DNA of the CDR3 is TGTGCCAGCAACGACGGACAGGGGGCTACTGAAGCTTTCTTT.

The chain combines TRBV28 with TRBJ2-7; D remains ambiguous. The V and J ends lost 3 bases and 4 bases respectively, with 13 bases between them. From germline, CDR1 is MDHEN and CDR2 SYDVKM. This CDR3 is 14 amino acids long. The CDR3 sequence is CASSFIGDSYEQYF. The CDR3, as DNA: TGTGCCAGCAGTTTCATTGGAGATTCTTACGAGCAGTACTTC. Combining the CDR3 with reference TRBV28 and TRBJ2-7 gives the whole variable domain DVKVTQSSRYLVKRTGEKVFLECVQDMDHENMFWYRQDPGLGLRLIYFSYDVKMKEKGDIPEGYSVSREKKERFSLILESASTNQTSMYLCASSFIGDSYEQYFGPGTRLTVT.

The chain carries TRBV7-9 and TRBJ2-7, with unresolved D. With 0 bases removed from V and 7 bases from J, the gap between germline ends came to 7 bases. The CDR3 spans 12 residues. In germline, CDR1 is SEHNR, CDR2 FQNEAQ (reference sequence). The CDR3 spells CASSLAPQEQYF. The CDR3 DNA reads as TGTGCCAGCAGCTTAGCACCCCAGGAGCAGTACTTC. Supplemented by reference TRBV7-9 and TRBJ2-7, the full variable domain reads DTGVSQNPRHKITKRGQNVTFRCDPISEHNRLYWYRQTLGQGPEFLTYFQNEAQLEKSRLLSDRFSAERPKGSFSTLEIQRTEQGDSAMYLCASSLAPQEQYFGPGTRLTVT.

The rearrangement uses TRBV27 and TRBJ2-2, with D possibly matching TRBD2 (5 bases). V shed 5 bases and J shed 4 bases, with 14 bases lying between them. This CDR3 spans 15 amino acids. Per the germline V gene, CDR1 is MNHEY and CDR2 is SMNVEV (reference sequence). The CDR3 protein is CASSPIGESTGELFF. CDR3 in DNA: TGTGCCAGCAGTCCCATCGGGGAGAGCACCGGGGAGCTGTTTTTT.

Here the CDR3 DNA reads TGCAGCGTGGCCCCCTCGCGTTACACCGGGGAGCTGTTTTTT. Amino acid sequence: CSVAPSRYTGELFF. The rearrangement joins TRBV29-1 to TRBJ2-2; unclear D gene. The CDR3 contains 14 residues. V was cut by 6 bases and J by 3 bases, with 14 bases left in between. The germline V gene encodes CDR1 SQVTM and CDR2 ANQGSEA.

The rearrangement uses TRBV27 and TRBJ2-1; D is ambiguous. The V and J ends lost 2 bases and 9 bases respectively, with 14 bases between them. Germline-derived CDR1 and CDR2 are MNHEY and SMNVEV (reference sequence). The CDR3 loop spans 14 amino acids. This CDR3 reads CASSLTSGLSEQFF. Here the CDR3 DNA reads TGTGCCAGCAGTTTAACATCCGGATTAAGTGAGCAGTTCTTC.

V and J are TRBV9 and TRBJ1-1, with a tentative D call TRBD1 (5 bases). Trimming removed 0 bases at V and 1 base at J, with 10 bases between. The CDR3 contains 15 residues. Germline lookup yields CDR1 SGDLS and CDR2 YYNGEE. CDR3 loop: CASSVAGTTNTEAFF. The CDR3 coding sequence is TGTGCCAGCAGCGTAGCTGGGACGACGAACACTGAAGCTTTCTTT.

The J gene is TRBJ1-5, the V gene TRBV19, with D unclear. This CDR3 comprises 15 residues. Germline loops: CDR1 LNHDA, CDR2 SQIVND (reference sequence). The germline V and J ends were trimmed by 4 bases and 8 bases, with 18 bases remaining between them. CDR3 protein: CASSTRSRNLEPQHF. For the CDR3, the DNA is TGTGCCAGTAGTACTCGAAGTCGAAACCTGGAGCCCCAGCATTTT.

The table lists this clone with a count of one. The chain combines TRBV9 with TRBJ2-7, with no clear D. Trimming removed 3 bases from V and 1 base from J, with 8 bases in between. Germline CDR1 SGDLS, CDR2 YYNGEE. This CDR3 spans 13 amino acids. The CDR3 loop reads CASSGGTSYEQYF. The DNA for the CDR3 is TGTGCCAGCAGCGGTGGAACATCCTACGAGCAGTACTTC. The full variable domain, its missing parts supplied by reference TRBV9 and TRBJ2-7, is DSGVTQTPKHLITATGQRVTLRCSPRSGDLSVYWYQQSLDQGLQFLIQYYNGEERAKGNILERFSAQQFPDLHSELNLSSLELGDSALYFCASSGGTSYEQYFGPGTRLTVT.

J is TRBJ1-2 and V is TRBV30; no reliable D call. The ends were cut back, 5 bases at V and 4 bases at J, with 17 bases in the middle. This CDR3 has 14 amino acids. Germline V gene lookup returns CDR1 GTSNPN and CDR2 SVGIG (reference sequence). For the CDR3, the DNA is TGTGCCTGGCAGGACGGCTTAGCTTTCTATGGCTACACCTTC. Translating gives CAWQDGLAFYGYTF.

For this clone: A single base is all that separates this from a far larger clone, so a read error is likely. The sample holds other DNA sequences that translate to the same CDR3. The rearrangement joins TRBV7-9 to TRBJ2-1; D tentatively reads TRBD1 or TRBD2 (5 bases each). In germline, CDR1 is SEHNR, CDR2 FQNEAQ (reference sequence). The CDR3 is made up of 15 amino acids. The CDR3 sequence: CASSLEVGTLNEQFF. CDR3 coding DNA: TGTGCCAGTAGCTTAGAGGTGGGGACCCTCAATGAGCAGTTCTTC.

The V and J genes are TRBV28 and TRBJ2-7; 7 bases agree with TRBD1. The germline V gene encodes CDR1 MDHEN and CDR2 SYDVKM. The trim removed 2 bases at V and 9 bases at J, leaving 19 bases unmatched. The CDR3 is 17 residues long. The CDR3 protein is CASSLRVGQPSYDGQYF. CDR3 nucleotides: TGTGCCAGCAGTTTAAGAGTGGGACAGCCATCCTACGATGGGCAGTACTTC.

The rearrangement uses TRBV9 and TRBJ1-1; D gene unclear. The germline gives CDR1 SGDLS, CDR2 YYNGEE. This CDR3 spans 15 amino acids. V was pared by 5 bases and J by 2 bases, with 16 bases between. CDR3 DNA: TGTGCCAGCAGGACCGGGTCGTGGGGTAACACTGAAGCTTTCTTT. Translation gives CASRTGSWGNTEAFF. The variable domain in full, with the rest retrieved from reference TRBV9 and TRBJ1-1, is DSGVTQTPKHLITATGQRVTLRCSPRSGDLSVYWYQQSLDQGLQFLIQYYNGEERAKGNILERFSAQQFPDLHSELNLSSLELGDSALYFCASRTGSWGNTEAFFGQGTRLTVV.

The V call is TRBV28, the J call TRBJ2-5; a weak D match, TRBD2 (6 bases). CDR3 length: 15 residues. V gave up 3 bases and J gave up 5 bases, with 16 bases separating them. Germline V CDR1 and CDR2: MDHEN, SYDVKM. The CDR3 here is CASSFGTPVDETQYF. As DNA, the CDR3 is TGTGCCAGCAGTTTCGGGACTCCTGTTGATGAGACCCAGTACTTC.